The rows below give T cell receptor beta chains drawn from one sample of a study of T cells in Graves' hyperthyroidism and ophthalmopathy. From the multiplex PCR reads, TCRdb called clonotypes with MiXCR, one entry per CDR3 protein. This sample has fewer than 450,000 distinct CDR3 sequences; roughly a sixth occur once, and the top ten carry 30% to 35%. The specimen was blood. The receptors derive from a woman between 25 and 40 years old with Graves' hyperthyroidism that later progressed to Graves' ophthalmopathy. Both conserved end residues are trimmed from each CDR3. Clone size is shown for a subset of rows, as once, few, many or a class of expanded clone.

clone size	V gene	J gene	CDR3 protein
NA	TRBV6-1	TRBJ2-2	ATPTGTSGSGGGELF
NA	TRBV18	TRBJ2-7	ASSQGRSEQY
many	TRBV5-1	TRBJ2-2	ASSLSGQNTGELF
many	TRBV6-2/TRBV6-3	TRBJ2-2	ASSPSGSGFGGELF
few	TRBV3-1	TRBJ2-1	ASSQDSSFSRLYNEQF
many	TRBV12-3/TRBV12-4	TRBJ2-1	ASSPRLAKSYNEQF
many	TRBV3-1	TRBJ1-5	ASSQRTGAQPQH
many	TRBV27	TRBJ2-1	ASSFYSRANEQF
many	TRBV2	TRBJ2-5	ASKVTSGSQTQY
many	TRBV27	TRBJ2-3	ASSLLGSVTPDTQY
NA	TRBV29-1	TRBJ1-4	SVEELGSMNEKLF
many	TRBV6-4	TRBJ2-1	ASSPTAYNEQF
NA	TRBV25-1	TRBJ1-2	ASNEQGLYGYT
NA	TRBV7-6	TRBJ2-1	ASSLSASGISYNEQF
many	TRBV19	TRBJ2-7	ASSAGQNYEQY
many	TRBV28	TRBJ2-4	ASSPAGQGRNIQY
NA	TRBV5-1	TRBJ1-2	ASSLGRGGLSDGYT
many	TRBV2	TRBJ1-2	ASNSGQTNYGYT
many	TRBV12-3/TRBV12-4	TRBJ1-5	ASSLSGAGGQPQH
many	TRBV7-9	TRBJ2-5	ASSYPRDRVGETQY
NA	TRBV27	TRBJ2-5	ASSALTGTRQETQY
NA	TRBV6-2/TRBV6-3	TRBJ1-2	ASRDRANYGYT
many	TRBV6-1	TRBJ2-6	ASSWGTGAASSGANVLT
few	TRBV19	TRBJ2-2	ASSIGTGTGELF
few	TRBV7-9	TRBJ1-4	ASSDERGTGGFGEKLF
NA	TRBV12-3/TRBV12-4	TRBJ1-5	ASRSDRYNQPQH
NA	TRBV4-1	TRBJ2-1	ASSQVGPRRGYNEQF
many	TRBV20-1	TRBJ2-1	SARDEREGLSYNEQF
many	TRBV27	TRBJ2-1	ASRSSASGGAYASEQF
few	TRBV18	TRBJ1-4	ASSRTQGMGEKLF
NA	TRBV12-3/TRBV12-4	TRBJ1-4	ASSLDRGLGEKLF
many	TRBV19	TRBJ1-1	ASSLGTANTEAF
many	TRBV15	TRBJ2-5	ATSRDPLRQGGRETQY
many	TRBV28	TRBJ1-2	ASSWTPKHGYT
few	TRBV3-1	TRBJ2-3	ASSQASTSGSADTQY
NA	TRBV29-1	TRBJ1-1	SVGRLAGGMDTEAF
many	TRBV28	TRBJ1-5	ASSLRGNNQPQH
many	TRBV5-6	TRBJ2-1	ASSLVLRANEQF
many	TRBV7-9	TRBJ2-7	ASSSPLGKYEQY
few	TRBV19	TRBJ2-3	ASSLEGTPDTQY
NA	TRBV20-1	TRBJ2-7	SAQGLDLPYEQY
many	TRBV2	TRBJ2-7	ASSVRQGLYEQY
once	TRBV5-5	TRBJ2-7	ASSRDGTGTYEQY
NA	TRBV3-1	TRBJ2-2	ASSQVSQGPNTGELF
many	TRBV7-2	TRBJ2-5	ASSLDRTQETQY
NA	TRBV12-5	TRBJ2-5	ASGTDRGETQY
few	TRBV9	TRBJ1-5	ASSAGGDPNQPQH
many	TRBV28	TRBJ2-7	ASSSSGGMDEQY
NA	TRBV28	TRBJ1-5	ATQNRDGSVYSNQPQH
many	TRBV19	TRBJ2-1	ASSSLAGGRFSYNEQF
many	TRBV6-2/TRBV6-3	TRBJ2-5	ASSPSGGAFETQY
NA	TRBV6-1	TRBJ2-7	ASSTTGEQY
many	TRBV7-8	TRBJ1-4	ASSLEGDSFEKLF
many	TRBV6-1	TRBJ1-5	ASSYPIRTVFSNQPQH
few	TRBV7-9	TRBJ2-5	ASSLGPSRGIRTQY
NA	TRBV5-1	TRBJ2-7	ASSSGQDYEQY
few	TRBV19	TRBJ1-5	ASSIWGASNQPQH
many	TRBV20-1	TRBJ2-3	SAISVAGVHGDTQY
many	TRBV6-1	TRBJ1-5	ASPGTGEDQPQH
many	TRBV20-1	TRBJ2-7	SAINGQGVPYEQY